In this sample, the clone carrying this TCR beta chain turned up a few times. Germline and junction disagree at one end, which may indicate a read error. The data belong to a study of blood T cells in healthy people across ages. Alongside a J-beta primer mix, a sample-barcoded 5' primer served in a second PCR lasting about 6 to 12 cycles. One entry per CDR3 protein, called by TCRdb with MiXCR from the 5' RACE reads. In the table there are more than 500,000 distinct CDR3 sequences, about 26% of which are singletons. These data also formed part of another study, on T cells of mothers and their children.

The sequenced material came from blood. The clonotype was recovered from a boy between 2 and 10 years old in good health.

In nucleotides, the CDR3 is TGTGCCGGCAGCTCGACAGGGGCAGGGAACATTCAGTACTTC. Translated: CAGSSTGAGNIQYF. The chain combines TRBV11-3 with TRBJ2-4; the match to TRBD1 covers 8 bases. The CDR3 runs 14 residues. Germline V gives CDR1 SGHNT, CDR2 YENEEA.